Following are 19 T cell receptor beta chains from one sample sequenced in a study of cytomegalovirus exposure and HLA in healthy donors. With 60 Vbeta and 13 Jbeta primers, the PCR was carried out. Assay used: immunoSEQ multiplex PCR; TCRdb lists only in-frame clones, some missing. The sample includes roughly 150,000 clones, about four fifths of them seen just once. Sequenced sample: PBMCs. These TCRs come from a man aged 25-45 years in good health.

V is TRBV14 and J is TRBJ2-3; 9 bases fit TRBD1. Germline CDR1 SGHDN, CDR2 FVKESK. V dropped 4 bases and J dropped 5; count of bases not matched to a gene: 7. The CDR3 contains 15 residues. The CDR3 DNA is TGTGCCAGCAGCCCTCGGGACAGGGTGAGAGATACGCAGTATTTT. It yields the protein CASSPRDRVRDTQYF.

The chain couples TRBV13 to TRBJ2-3, with D perhaps TRBD2 (5 bases). Trimming took off 1 base at V and 6 bases at J, with 8 bases between the two ends. The CDR3 extends over 13 amino acids. Germline V gene data show CDR1 as PRHDT and CDR2 as FYEKMQ (reference sequence). This CDR3 reads CASSLVDLDTQYF. The CDR3 DNA follows: TGTGCCAGCAGCTTAGTGGACTTGGATACGCAGTATTTT.

This chain uses TRBV7-8 with TRBJ1-4; maybe TRBD1 (5 bases). Per the germline V gene, CDR1 is SGHVS and CDR2 is FQNEAQ. CDR3 length: 14 residues. Trimming cost V 1 base and J 7 bases, with 10 bases left between them. CDR3 in DNA: TGTGCCAGCAGCTTAGGGGGCAGGGTTGAAAAACTGTTTTTT. Encoded protein: CASSLGGRVEKLFF.

In the case of this clone: At one of its ends the junction is not consistent with the germline gene, which may arise from a read error. The V gene is TRBV7-7, the J gene TRBJ2-7; D gene ambiguous. Looked up from germline, CDR1 is SSHAT and CDR2 is FNYEAQ (reference sequence). CDR3 length: 13 residues. CDR3 nucleotides: TGTGCTAGCAGCTTGGGCGATACCTACGAGCAGTACTTC. Amino acids: CASSLGDTYEQYF.

V and J are TRBV2 and TRBJ2-4, with D possibly TRBD1 on 7 matching bases. V was trimmed by 1 base and J by 2 bases, leaving 18 bases between them. The CDR3 covers 18 residues. CDR1 is SNHLY and CDR2 is FYNNEI in the germline V gene. The CDR3 loop reads CASSEGSVEGATKNIQYF. The CDR3 DNA is TGTGCCAGCAGTGAAGGTAGTGTGGAGGGGGCGACCAAAAACATTCAGTACTTC.

The V call is TRBV19, the J call TRBJ2-7, with 7 bases fitting TRBD1. This CDR3 has 14 residues. The V and J ends lost 3 bases and 4 bases, in that order; junction bases with no gene match: 6. Germline values: CDR1 LNHDA, CDR2 SQIVND (reference sequence). The CDR3 here is CASSITTGLYEQYF. Written as DNA, the CDR3 is TGTGCCAGTAGTATTACGACAGGGCTGTACGAGCAGTACTTC.

This clone was seen a handful of times. This chain joins TRBV2 and TRBJ2-3, with TRBD1 identical over 7 bases. After removal of 0 bases from V and 3 bases from J, the junction contained 6 bases not matched to a gene. CDR1 is SNHLY and CDR2 is FYNNEI in the germline V gene. The CDR3 covers 16 residues. CDR3 bases: TGTGCCAGCAGTGAAGCGCTCGGGACAGTAACAGATACGCAGTATTTT. Amino acid sequence: CASSEALGTVTDTQYF.

Notes on this clone: The junction does not match germline at one end; this may be a read error. This chain uses TRBV5-1 with TRBJ1-4; the D gene is possibly TRBD1 (6 bases). Germline V gene sequence: CDR1 SGHRS, CDR2 YFSETQ. The CDR3 contains 16 residues. CDR3 DNA sequence: TGCACCAGCAGCAAGGCGACAGGCCAGGATGGTGAAAAACTGTTTTTT. Protein: CTSSKATGQDGEKLFF.

The J gene is TRBJ2-7, the V gene TRBV19; 9 positions agree with TRBD2. This CDR3 spans 14 amino acids. V trimming: 5 bases; J trimming: 2 bases; junction bases outside the gene matches: 4. The V gene's germline CDR1 is LNHDA and CDR2 SQIVND (reference sequence). The CDR3 DNA sequence: TGTGCCAGTAGTTGGACTAGCGCGACCTACGAGCAGTACTTC. This gives the protein CASSWTSATYEQYF.

The genes are TRBV18 and TRBJ2-2; the match to TRBD1 covers 8 bases. From germline, CDR1 is KGHSH and CDR2 LQKENI. V lost 5 bases and J lost 7; bases outside the gene matches: 9. This CDR3 is 15 amino acids long. The chain's CDR3 is CASSSSGQGDGELFF. CDR3 in DNA: TGTGCCAGCTCATCCTCCGGACAGGGCGACGGGGAGCTGTTTTTT.

V is TRBV10-3 and J is TRBJ2-7; the D gene is possibly TRBD1 (5 bases). V lost 8 bases and J 4 bases, leaving 9 bases between the germline ends. This CDR3 region has 11 residues. Per the germline V gene, CDR1 is ENHRY and CDR2 is SYGVKD. The CDR3 sequence is CAILQGYEQYF. For the CDR3, the DNA is TGTGCCATCTTGCAGGGATACGAGCAGTACTTC.

The J gene is TRBJ1-1, the V gene TRBV6-5; 11 bases line up with TRBD1. The CDR3 consists of 15 residues. CDR1 and CDR2 from the germline V gene are MNHEY and SVGAGI. The V and J ends lost 6 bases and 0 bases, in that order; junction bases with no gene match: 3. CDR3 coding DNA: TGTGCCAGCAGGGGGACAGGGGGAATGAACACTGAAGCTTTCTTT. It codes for CASRGTGGMNTEAFF.

The chain employs TRBV9 and TRBJ1-5; weak D call: TRBD1 (5 bases). V dropped 6 bases and J dropped 3 bases, with 10 bases sitting between them. Germline V CDR1 and CDR2: SGDLS, YYNGEE. The CDR3 extends over 13 amino acids. CDR3 sequence reads: CASTGHLNQPQHF. CDR3 coding DNA: TGTGCCAGCACCGGACACCTCAATCAGCCCCAGCATTTT.

The chain links TRBV6-5 to TRBJ1-2; a weak D match, TRBD1 (5 bases). CDR1 MNHEY and CDR2 SVGAGI come from the germline V gene. V lost 0 bases to trimming and J lost 1 base, with 9 bases between them. This CDR3 has 15 residues. The DNA for the CDR3 is TGTGCCAGCAGTTACTCAGGGGTTAATAACTATGGCTACACCTTC. Its protein is CASSYSGVNNYGYTF.

The chain uses TRBV5-1 and TRBJ1-6, with 7 bases lining up with TRBD1. Germline CDR1 is SGHRS and CDR2 is YFSETQ. The CDR3 runs to 15 residues. Unmatched junction bases numbered 8, after V lost 3 bases and J lost 8 bases. The CDR3: CASSSWDRSYSPLHF. As DNA, the CDR3 is TGCGCCAGCAGCTCGTGGGACAGATCCTATTCACCCCTCCACTTT.

This chain links TRBV11-2 with TRBJ2-7; D ambiguous. The V end lost 5 bases, the J end lost 6 bases, and 5 bases lay between the germline ends. The CDR3 runs to 10 residues. Germline CDR1 is SGHAT and CDR2 is FQNNGV. The CDR3 bases are TGTGCCAGCAGCCACGGCGAGCAGTACTTC. Translated: CASSHGEQYF.

In this sample, this clone turned up once. The chain recombines TRBV5-1 with TRBJ2-3; 9 bases are shared with TRBD1. The CDR3 extends over 15 amino acids. In germline, CDR1 is SGHRS, CDR2 YFSETQ. J was trimmed by 4 bases and V by 3 bases; bases with no gene match: 6. The CDR3 protein is CASSSGQGVSDTQYF. CDR3 DNA sequence: TGCGCCAGCAGCTCGGGACAGGGTGTCTCAGATACGCAGTATTTT.

The chain recombines TRBV7-2 with TRBJ2-1, with D possibly being TRBD2 (5 bases). Germline CDR1 is SGHTA and CDR2 is FQGNSA. The V and J ends lost 2 bases and 6 bases respectively, with 8 bases between them. This CDR3 has 13 residues. Here the CDR3 reads CASSLRRGNEQFF. The CDR3 DNA is TGTGCCAGCAGCTTAAGACGGGGCAATGAGCAGTTCTTC. The full variable domain, its missing parts supplied by reference TRBV7-2 and TRBJ2-1, is GAGVSQSPSNKVTEKGKDVELRCDPISGHTALYWYRQSLGQGLEFLIYFQGNSAPDKSGLPSDRFSAERTGGSVSTLTIQRTQQEDSAVYLCASSLRRGNEQFFGPGTRLTVL.

This clone has only a few counts. This sequence joins TRBV6-1 and TRBJ2-2; D is unresolved. The CDR3 runs to 12 residues. Trimming took off 10 bases at V and 3 bases at J, with 9 bases between the two ends. Germline V gene lookup returns CDR1 MNHNS and CDR2 SASEGT. CDR3 sequence reads: CATPSDTGELFF. Here the CDR3 DNA reads TGTGCCACCCCCTCGGACACCGGGGAGCTGTTTTTT.